This T cell receptor beta chain appears in the sequencing data of a study of T cells in Graves' hyperthyroidism and ophthalmopathy. Study results and caveats: Among thyroid clonotypes expanded above 0.001, most also appeared in blood.

Using RNA transcripts as the source, TCR beta CDR3 regions were amplified. The HTBI primer set drove a first-round RT-PCR of the TCR CDR3. MiXCR was run by TCRdb on the multiplex PCR reads, yielding one entry per CDR3 protein. Here the sample spans hundreds of thousands of distinct CDR3 sequences, around 38% being singletons. Absent ophthalmopathy progression within 18 months defined stable Graves' hyperthyroidism. Diagnosis of hyperthyroidism was new in patients aged 18 to 65, and its duration was under 2 months. Regarding this clonotype: Its specificity is not known.

Sequenced: blood. The source is a young man with Graves' hyperthyroidism.

This CDR3 reads CASSFSGTFTYEQYF. The CDR3 DNA follows: TGTGCCAGCAGTTTCTCCGGGACCTTTACCTACGAGCAGTACTTC. J is TRBJ2-7 and V is TRBV6-2 or TRBV6-3; D tentatively fits TRBD1 or TRBD2 (5 bases each). With 4 bases removed from V and 2 bases from J, the gap between germline ends came to 15 bases. This CDR3 region has 15 residues. Germline V gene sequence: CDR1 MNHEY, CDR2 SVGEGT.